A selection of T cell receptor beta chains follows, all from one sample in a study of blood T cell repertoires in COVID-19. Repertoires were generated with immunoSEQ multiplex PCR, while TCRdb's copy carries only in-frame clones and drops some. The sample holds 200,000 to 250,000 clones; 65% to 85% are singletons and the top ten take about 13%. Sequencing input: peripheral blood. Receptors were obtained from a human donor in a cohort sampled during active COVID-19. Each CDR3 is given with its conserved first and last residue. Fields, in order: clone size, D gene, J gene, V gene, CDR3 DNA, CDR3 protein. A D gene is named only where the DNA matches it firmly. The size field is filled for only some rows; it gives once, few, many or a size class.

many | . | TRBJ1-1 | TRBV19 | TGTGCCAGTAGTAGGCCGGGGAACACTGAAGCTTTCTTT | CASSRPGNTEAFF
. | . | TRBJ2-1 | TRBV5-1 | TGCGCCAGCAGCTTGGACAGGAACGGAAATGAGCAGTTCTTC | CASSLDRNGNEQFF
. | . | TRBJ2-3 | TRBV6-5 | TGTGCCAGCAGGGAGGCGGGGACGCAGTATTTT | CASREAGTQYF
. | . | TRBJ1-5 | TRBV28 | TGTGCCAGCAGTTTAACCTTCCAGGGCCAGCCCCAGCATTTT | CASSLTFQGQPQHF
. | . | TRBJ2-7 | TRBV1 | TGCACCAGCAGCCAAGAGTGGTACAGGGCACCCTACGAGCAGTACTTC | CTSSQEWYRAPYEQYF
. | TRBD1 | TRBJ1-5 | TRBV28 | TGTGCCAGCAGTTTCCCGGACAGGGCGAGCAATCAGCCCCAGCATTTT | CASSFPDRASNQPQHF
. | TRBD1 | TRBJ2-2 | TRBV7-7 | TGTGCTAGCAGCTTAGAGGGACAGGGTAACACCGGGGAGCTGTTTTTT | CASSLEGQGNTGELFF
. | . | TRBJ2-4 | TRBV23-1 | TGCGCCAGCCCCACTGGAAACATTCAGTACTTC | CASPTGNIQYF
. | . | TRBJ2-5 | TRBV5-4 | TGTGCCAGCAGCTTGGGGAGCCTTGGAAGGGAGACCCAGTACTTC | CASSLGSLGRETQYF
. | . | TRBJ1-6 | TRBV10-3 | TGTGCCATCAGTGGTGGCATCCAATCACCCCTCCACTTT | CAISGGIQSPLHF
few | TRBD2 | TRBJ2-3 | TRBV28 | TGTGCCAGCAGTTTCCTACTAGCGGGAGGACCCACAGATACGCAGTATTTT | CASSFLLAGGPTDTQYF
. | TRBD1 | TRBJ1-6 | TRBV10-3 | TGTGCCATCAGTGGACAGGGGGATGGAAATTCACCCCTCCACTTT | CAISGQGDGNSPLHF
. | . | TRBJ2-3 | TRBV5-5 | TGTGCCAGCAGCCTGTCAGATACGCAGTATTTT | CASSLSDTQYF
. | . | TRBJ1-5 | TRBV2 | TGTGCCAGCAGTGAAAGGGGGGGAGGTCGTGGTCAGCCCCAGCATTTT | CASSERGGGRGQPQHF
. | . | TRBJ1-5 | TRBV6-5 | TGTGCCAGCAGGCACTCTAGGACAGCCTTTCAGCCCCAGCATTTT | CASRHSRTAFQPQHF
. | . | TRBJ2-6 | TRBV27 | TGTGCCAGCAGTTTAGGCCTCTCTGGGGCCAACGTCCTGACTTTC | CASSLGLSGANVLTF
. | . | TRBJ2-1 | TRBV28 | TGTGCCAGCAGTTTATCGGCCGGTCCGACATGGAATGAGCAGTTCTTC | CASSLSAGPTWNEQFF
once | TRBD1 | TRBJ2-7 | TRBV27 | TGTGCCAGCAGTGACGGGACAGGGTTTGAGCAGTACTTC | CASSDGTGFEQYF
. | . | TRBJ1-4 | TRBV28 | TGTGCCAGCAGTTTAATCCCCCGTAATGAAAAACTGTTTTTT | CASSLIPRNEKLFF
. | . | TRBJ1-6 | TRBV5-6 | TGTGCCAGCAGCTTTACAGATAATTCACCCCTCCACTTT | CASSFTDNSPLHF
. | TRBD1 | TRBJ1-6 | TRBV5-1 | TGCGCCAGCAGCCACGGACAGGAGGGAGCCTATAATTCACCCCTCCACTTT | CASSHGQEGAYNSPLHF
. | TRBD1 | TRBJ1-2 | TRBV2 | TGTGCCAGCAGATCCGACAGGGGGCGAGGCTACACCTTC | CASRSDRGRGYTF
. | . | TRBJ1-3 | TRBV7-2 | TGTGCCAGCAGCTTATTCTTGCCAGGGAACGGAAACACCATATATTTT | CASSLFLPGNGNTIYF
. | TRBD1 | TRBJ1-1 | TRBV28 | TGTGCCAGCAGTTCGGGACAGGGGGTAACTGAAGCTTTCTTT | CASSSGQGVTEAFF
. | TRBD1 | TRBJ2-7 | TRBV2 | TGTGCCAGCGGTCTAAACAGGGGGATCAGCTACGAGCAGTACTTC | CASGLNRGISYEQYF
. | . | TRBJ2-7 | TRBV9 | TGTGCCAGCAGCCCTAGTGGCGGGACCTCCTACGAGCAGTACTTC | CASSPSGGTSYEQYF
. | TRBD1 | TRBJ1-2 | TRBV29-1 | TGCAGCGTCCGGGACAGGGACTATGGCTACACCTTC | CSVRDRDYGYTF
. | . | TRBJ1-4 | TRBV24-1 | TGTGCCACCAGTCGGGGTGGGGAAAAACTGTTTTTT | CATSRGGEKLFF